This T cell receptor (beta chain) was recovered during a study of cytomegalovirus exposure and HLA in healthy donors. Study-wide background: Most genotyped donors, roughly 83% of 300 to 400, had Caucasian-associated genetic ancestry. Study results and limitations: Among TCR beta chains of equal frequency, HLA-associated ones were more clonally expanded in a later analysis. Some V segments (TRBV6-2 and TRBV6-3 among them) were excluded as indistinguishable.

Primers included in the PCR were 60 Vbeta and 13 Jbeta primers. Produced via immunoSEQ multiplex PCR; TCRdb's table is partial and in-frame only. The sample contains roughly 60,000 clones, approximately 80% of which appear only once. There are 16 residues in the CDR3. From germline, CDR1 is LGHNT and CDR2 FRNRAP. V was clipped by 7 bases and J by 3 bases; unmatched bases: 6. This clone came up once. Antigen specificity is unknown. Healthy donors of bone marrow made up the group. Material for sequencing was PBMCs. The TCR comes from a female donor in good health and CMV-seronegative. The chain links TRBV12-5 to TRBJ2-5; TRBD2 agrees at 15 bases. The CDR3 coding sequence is TGTGCTAGTGCCGCCGGGACTAGCGGGGGGAAAGAGACCCAGTACTTC. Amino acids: CASAAGTSGGKETQYF.